A single sample gave rise to the 6 T cell receptor beta chains below, sequenced in a study of blood T cell repertoires in COVID-19. The assay was immunoSEQ multiplex PCR, and TCRdb's table has in-frame clones only and misses some. The sample consists of about 60,000 clones, 85% of them appearing once. The sample was peripheral blood. Every receptor here comes from a human donor in a cohort sampled during active COVID-19.

This chain connects TRBV27 to TRBJ2-1; D is possibly TRBD2 (5 bases). The CDR3 consists of 13 residues. V was shortened by 5 bases and J by 7 bases, with 12 bases between the two germline ends. Germline V lookup: CDR1 MNHEY, CDR2 SMNVEV (reference sequence). CDR3 loop: CASSVPPGNEQFF. For the CDR3, the DNA is TGTGCCAGCAGTGTCCCGCCGGGGAATGAGCAGTTCTTC.

As DNA, the CDR3 is TGTGCCAGCAGTTACAGCCATTGGTCCGGGGAGCTGTTTTTT. Residues: CASSYSHWSGELFF. This rearrangement joins TRBV6-2 or TRBV6-3 to TRBJ2-2; D is ambiguous. The CDR3 runs to 14 residues. V was pared by 2 bases and J by 6 bases, with 10 bases between. CDR1 and CDR2 (germline): MNHEY, SVGEGT.

This chain uses TRBV28 with TRBJ1-2; 10 bases map to TRBD1. Germline values: CDR1 MDHEN, CDR2 SYDVKM. The CDR3 has 13 amino acids. Trimming cost V 5 bases and J 8 bases; bases outside gene matches: 5. CDR3 amino acids: CASSLRTGGGYTF. Here the CDR3 DNA reads TGTGCCAGCAGTCTTCGGACAGGGGGAGGCTACACCTTC.

The chain carries TRBV19 and TRBJ2-7, with 11 bases that match TRBD1. From germline, CDR1 is LNHDA and CDR2 SQIVND (reference sequence). V trimming: 10 bases; J trimming: 5 bases; junction bases outside the gene matches: 4. The CDR3 loop spans 12 amino acids. As DNA, the CDR3 is TGTGCCACTGGACAGGGGGCAGACGAGCAGTACTTC. Translation: CATGQGADEQYF.

This chain uses TRBV9 with TRBJ2-5; unclear D gene. The CDR3 is made up of 15 amino acids. V lost 4 bases, J lost 5 bases, and 18 bases lay in between. Germline values: CDR1 SGDLS, CDR2 YYNGEE. CDR3 in amino acids: CASSPTVVGVETQYF. DNA for the CDR3: TGTGCCAGCAGCCCAACAGTCGTCGGTGTGGAGACCCAGTACTTC.

This clone was found a few times. The chain joins TRBV5-1 to TRBJ2-3, with TRBD2 matching over 7 bases. CDR1 SGHRS and CDR2 YFSETQ come from the germline V gene. The length of the CDR3 is 14 residues. Trimming removed 6 bases from V and 2 bases from J; junction bases left unmatched: 6. CDR3 sequence: CASMNGGSTDTQYF. For the CDR3, the DNA is TGCGCCAGCATGAACGGGGGGTCCACAGATACGCAGTATTTT.